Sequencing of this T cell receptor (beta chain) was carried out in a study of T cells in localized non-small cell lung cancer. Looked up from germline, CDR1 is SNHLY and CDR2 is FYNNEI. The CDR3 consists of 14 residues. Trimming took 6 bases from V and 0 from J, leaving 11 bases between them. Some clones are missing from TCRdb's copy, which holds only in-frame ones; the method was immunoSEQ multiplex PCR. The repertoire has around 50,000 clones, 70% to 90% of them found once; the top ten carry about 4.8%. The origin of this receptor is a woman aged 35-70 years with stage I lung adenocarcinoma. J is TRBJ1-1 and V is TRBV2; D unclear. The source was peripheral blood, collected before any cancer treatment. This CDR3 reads CASRWTTMNTEAFF. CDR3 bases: TGTGCCAGCAGATGGACTACGATGAACACTGAAGCTTTCTTT.